This T cell receptor beta chain was captured in a study of cytomegalovirus exposure and HLA in healthy donors. Overall study findings and caveats: TCR beta chains numbering under 200 were designated cytomegalovirus-associated. Most TCR sequences were rare, but some public TCRs occurred in many donors. The classifier reportedly diagnosed cytomegalovirus status with high sensitivity and specificity.

Sequencing used immunoSEQ multiplex PCR; TCRdb keeps in-frame clones, though not all of them. The data show 250,000 or so clones, around nine tenths seen once. The CDR3 totals 14 residues. Looked up from germline, CDR1 is SGHTA and CDR2 is FQGNSA. Trimming at V came to 4 bases and at J to 3 bases, leaving 5 bases not matched to a gene. This clone was counted a few times. Its antigen is not known. The material sequenced was PBMCs. This TCR was recovered from a man aged 18-30 years in good health and CMV-seronegative. The chain recombines TRBV7-2 with TRBJ2-7, with 8 bases identical to TRBD2. CDR3 in DNA: TGTGCCAGCAGCTCGGGACTAGAGATCTACGAGCAGTACTTC. It specifies CASSSGLEIYEQYF. Together with reference TRBV7-2 and TRBJ2-7, the CDR3 gives the full variable domain: GAGVSQSPSNKVTEKGKDVELRCDPISGHTALYWYRQSLGQGLEFLIYFQGNSAPDKSGLPSDRFSAERTGGSVSTLTIQRTQQEDSAVYLCASSSGLEIYEQYFGPGTRLTVT.